The clone carrying this TCR beta chain was seen more than once but under ten times. As yet, its antigen is unknown. Germline and genes: mouse. The read falls 4 residues short of the CDR3 end, and the missing part is taken from the germline J gene. Once RNA had been extracted, it was reverse transcribed into cDNA to act as the sequencing template. Assay: immunoSEQ multiplex PCR; the TCRdb copy retains only in-frame clones and omits some. The sample includes over 100,000 clones, none of them occurring once. CDR3 length: 16 residues. V lost 3 bases to trimming and J lost 4 bases; unmatched junction nucleotides: 4. Germline assignment: CDR1 NSQYPW and CDR2 LRSPGD (reference sequence). This entry comes from a study of CD8+ T cells in alopecia areata. Study in general: Skin grafts from roughly 6-13-month-old C3H/HeJ donors with spontaneous alopecia were placed on 7-10-week-old female C3H/HeJ mice. Overall study results and limits: Scalp sample sequencing also detects resident alphabeta T cells of normal skin. Sharing of TCRs across patients appeared less clear than in mice, possibly for HLA-related reasons. Especially in alopecia totalis/universalis, lesional scalp showed greater clonality than normal scalp did.

Sequenced input: lesional skin. The chain employs TRBV1 and TRBJ1-4, with TRBD1 matching 11 bases. This TCR derives from a C3H/HeJ mouse with alopecia areata. The mouse strain carries the MHC haplotype H2-k. The part of the CDR3 DNA that was read is TGCACCTGCAGTGCCCCGGACAGGGGGCTCAACGAA. It translates to CTCSAPDRGLNE. The CDR3 reads in full as CTCSAPDRGLNERLFF.